A single sample gave rise to the 27 T cell receptor beta chains below, sequenced in a study of OX40 agonist ivuxolimab in advanced cancers. Only in-frame clones appear in the TCRdb table, and some are missing; sequencing was by immunoSEQ multiplex PCR. The table records more than 40,000 clones, about nine tenths of them present only once. Sequenced material: CD4+ or CD8+ T cells sorted from blood, taken in a trial of the OX40 agonist ivuxolimab. These receptors originate from an adult with an advanced solid tumor such as melanoma, head and neck, liver or kidney cancer.

This chain connects TRBV6-1 to TRBJ2-7; 7 bases are a match to TRBD1. J was trimmed by 0 bases and V by 10 bases; bases with no gene match: 12. The length of the CDR3 is 15 residues. Per the germline V gene, CDR1 is MNHNS and CDR2 is SASEGT. CDR3 sequence (DNA): TGTGCCACCAACCGACAGGGCATTAGCTCCTACGAGCAGTACTTC. As protein: CATNRQGISSYEQYF.

This chain connects TRBV5-1 to TRBJ2-3; 11 bases align to TRBD2. Germline trimming cut 5 bases from V and 0 bases from J; bases unmatched to any gene: 5. This CDR3 has 16 amino acids. Germline V gene data show CDR1 as SGHRS and CDR2 as YFSETQ. CDR3 nucleotide sequence: TGCGCCAGCAGAAGACTAGCGGGGTCTAGCACAGATACGCAGTATTTT. It encodes CASRRLAGSSTDTQYF.

The chain has TRBV28 and TRBJ1-4; 7 nucleotides match TRBD1. This CDR3 region has 13 residues. With 5 bases clipped from V and 6 bases from J, the junction kept 3 bases outside the gene matches. Germline V gives CDR1 MDHEN, CDR2 SYDVKM. CDR3 residues: CASSPGGDEKLFF. The DNA for the CDR3 is TGTGCCAGCAGTCCAGGGGGAGATGAAAAACTGTTTTTT.

The CDR3 protein is CASSVLGPMNTEAFF. In nucleotides, the CDR3 is TGTGCCAGCTCCGTCCTTGGCCCCATGAACACTGAAGCTTTCTTT. The V call is TRBV6-1, the J call TRBJ1-1; D is ambiguous. V was trimmed by 8 bases and J by 0 bases, leaving 16 bases between them. This CDR3 is 15 amino acids long. The germline gives CDR1 MNHNS, CDR2 SASEGT.

This clone has just one count. J is TRBJ2-1 and V is TRBV2; 8 nucleotides line up with TRBD2. The germline CDR1 and CDR2 sequences are SNHLY and FYNNEI. The CDR3 length is 15 residues. V trimming: 7 bases; J trimming: 5 bases; junction bases outside the gene matches: 10. CDR3 amino acids: CASTGGSRTNNEQFF. The CDR3 DNA follows: TGTGCCAGCACGGGGGGGTCCCGTACTAACAATGAGCAGTTCTTC.

The table lists this clone with a count of one. This sequence joins TRBV15 and TRBJ2-2; D remains ambiguous. The CDR3 sequence is 17 residues long. Germline CDR1 and CDR2: LNHNV and YYDKDF (reference sequence). The V end lost 0 bases, the J end lost 3 bases, and 14 bases lay between the germline ends. The CDR3 here is CATSRDRDSLDTGELFF. Written as DNA, the CDR3 is TGTGCCACCAGCAGAGATCGAGATAGCTTGGACACCGGGGAGCTGTTTTTT.

The chain couples TRBV2 to TRBJ2-1, with 9 bases that match TRBD1. CDR1 and CDR2 (germline): SNHLY, FYNNEI. V trimming: 6 bases; J trimming: 9 bases; junction bases outside the gene matches: 6. The CDR3 contains 13 residues. CDR3 loop: CASSLQGAIEQFF. Written as DNA, the CDR3 is TGTGCCAGCAGCCTACAGGGGGCGATTGAGCAGTTCTTC.

V usage is TRBV6-5 and J usage is TRBJ2-7, with 7 bases matching TRBD1. Unmatched junction bases numbered 7, after V lost 5 bases and J lost 0 bases. CDR3 length equals 15 residues. Germline-derived CDR1 and CDR2 are MNHEY and SVGAGI. CDR3 in amino acids: CASSLTRDSSYEQYF. The CDR3 nucleotides are TGTGCCAGCAGTCTGACCCGGGACAGCTCCTACGAGCAGTACTTC.

The chain is built from TRBV28 and TRBJ2-3, with TRBD2 identical over 13 bases. V lost 4 bases, J lost 4 bases, and 5 bases stayed unmatched. Germline V gives CDR1 MDHEN, CDR2 SYDVKM. There are 16 residues in the CDR3. CDR3 sequence: CASSSGLAGDSDTQYF. As DNA, the CDR3 is TGTGCCAGCAGTTCCGGACTAGCGGGGGACTCAGATACGCAGTATTTT.

The chain combines TRBV19 with TRBJ1-5; 7 bases align to TRBD1. This CDR3 contains 15 residues. The V segment lost 6 bases and the J segment 4 bases; nucleotides outside the gene matches: 9. In germline, CDR1 is LNHDA, CDR2 SQIVND (reference sequence). The CDR3 here is CASSSEGARNQPQHF. DNA for the CDR3: TGTGCCAGTAGCTCAGAGGGGGCGAGGAATCAGCCCCAGCATTTT.

CDR3 amino acids: CASRSQGGQPQHF. The DNA for the CDR3 is TGTGCCAGCAGAAGCCAGGGGGGTCAGCCCCAGCATTTT. This rearrangement joins TRBV6-5 to TRBJ1-5; 7 bases align to TRBD1. The junction had 5 bases not matched to a gene; V was cut back by 6 bases and J by 6 bases. Germline V gene data show CDR1 as MNHEY and CDR2 as SVGAGI. The CDR3 consists of 13 residues.

The genes are TRBV13 and TRBJ1-1; 10 bases fit TRBD1. The V segment lost 2 bases and the J segment 1 base; nucleotides outside the gene matches: 4. From germline, CDR1 is PRHDT and CDR2 FYEKMQ (reference sequence). The CDR3 length is 16 residues. CDR3 in amino acids: CASSLPTGGKNTEAFF. In DNA, the CDR3 is TGTGCCAGCAGCTTACCGACAGGGGGCAAGAACACTGAAGCTTTCTTT.

J is TRBJ1-3 and V is TRBV7-2; D gene ambiguous. CDR3 size: 13 residues. The V gene lost 5 bases and the J gene lost 6 bases, with 11 bases spanning the gap. Looked up from germline, CDR1 is SGHTA and CDR2 is FQGNSA. CDR3 in amino acids: CASSHAEPNTIYF. The CDR3 nucleotides read TGTGCCAGCAGCCATGCCGAACCAAACACCATATATTTT.

This sequence joins TRBV18 and TRBJ2-7; a weak D match, TRBD2 (5 bases). CDR1 and CDR2 (germline): KGHSH, LQKENI. This CDR3 contains 12 residues. Trimming stripped 4 bases from V and 5 bases from J, with 9 bases between. CDR3 DNA: TGTGCCAGCTCACGGGTCGGGGACGAGCAGTACTTC. Its protein product is CASSRVGDEQYF.

This clone was recorded a few times. The chain carries TRBV30 and TRBJ1-5, with TRBD1 matching over 8 bases. The V and J ends lost 5 bases and 2 bases, in that order; junction bases with no gene match: 2. CDR1 is GTSNPN and CDR2 is SVGIG in the germline V gene (reference sequence). CDR3 length: 13 amino acids. The CDR3 DNA follows: TGTGCCTGGGACAGGGGAGGCAATCAGCCCCAGCATTTT. Translation gives CAWDRGGNQPQHF.

CDR3 in amino acids: CASSVNSGYNEQFF. The CDR3 coding sequence is TGTGCCAGCAGCGTGAATAGCGGTTACAATGAGCAGTTCTTC. V is TRBV9 and J is TRBJ2-1; perhaps TRBD2 as D (6 bases). The V gene's germline CDR1 is SGDLS and CDR2 YYNGEE. V lost 2 bases and J lost 4, with 10 bases in between. The CDR3 length is 14 residues.

The V gene is TRBV19, the J gene TRBJ1-1; 8 bases fit TRBD1. Trimming took 5 bases from V and 0 from J; bases not matched to a gene: 2. Germline V lookup: CDR1 LNHDA, CDR2 SQIVND (reference sequence). This CDR3 comprises 14 residues. The CDR3 region is CASSGQGMNTEAFF. The DNA for the CDR3 is TGTGCCAGTAGTGGACAGGGAATGAACACTGAAGCTTTCTTT.

The chain carries TRBV28 and TRBJ1-3, with 7 bases fitting TRBD1. The CDR3 has 16 residues. CDR1 and CDR2 from the germline V gene are MDHEN and SYDVKM. V lost 3 bases to trimming and J lost 4 bases; unmatched junction nucleotides: 9. Written as DNA, the CDR3 is TGTGCCAGCAGTTTTTTCGGACAGGTTGGAGGAAACACCATATATTTT. Residues: CASSFFGQVGGNTIYF.

V gene TRBV9 combines with J gene TRBJ1-6; no reliable D call. The CDR3 contains 14 residues. V lost 6 bases and J 7 bases, leaving 14 bases between the germline ends. CDR1 and CDR2 from the germline V gene are SGDLS and YYNGEE. The chain's CDR3 is CASTGPSENSPLHF. DNA of the CDR3: TGTGCCAGCACCGGGCCGTCAGAAAATTCACCCCTCCACTTT. Filled out from reference TRBV9 and TRBJ1-6, the complete variable domain reads DSGVTQTPKHLITATGQRVTLRCSPRSGDLSVYWYQQSLDQGLQFLIQYYNGEERAKGNILERFSAQQFPDLHSELNLSSLELGDSALYFCASTGPSENSPLHFGNGTRLTVT.

This clone was recorded only once. Here the CDR3 DNA reads TGTGCCTGGAGTGTACTAGCGGGCCAAGAGACCCAGTACTTC. Residues: CAWSVLAGQETQYF. The gene calls are TRBV30 and TRBJ2-5; TRBD2 matches at 9 bases. This CDR3 region has 14 residues. V gave up 0 bases and J gave up 1 base; unmatched junction bases: 0. Germline V gives CDR1 GTSNPN, CDR2 SVGIG (reference sequence).

J is TRBJ2-1 and V is TRBV19; D possibly corresponds to TRBD1 (6 bases). The CDR3 runs 14 residues. Between the trimmed V and J ends, which lost 8 bases and 0 bases, there was a span of 11 bases. CDR1 is LNHDA and CDR2 is SQIVND in the germline V gene (reference sequence). Here the CDR3 reads CASSRGISYNEQFF. CDR3 DNA: TGTGCCAGTTCGAGGGGGATCTCCTACAATGAGCAGTTCTTC.

The chain carries TRBV27 and TRBJ2-3, with 7 bases fitting TRBD2. After removal of 2 bases from V and 11 bases from J, the junction contained 10 bases not matched to a gene. The CDR3 has 14 amino acids. CDR1 MNHEY and CDR2 SMNVEV come from the germline V gene (reference sequence). The CDR3 DNA sequence: TGTGCCAGCAGTTTAATCGGGCGGGAGAGGGGGCAGTATTTT. It specifies CASSLIGRERGQYF.

This clone was counted only a few times. The chain recombines TRBV6-5 with TRBJ1-5; 7 nucleotides agree with TRBD1. V lost 6 bases to trimming and J lost 2 bases; unmatched junction nucleotides: 4. The CDR3 sequence is 14 residues long. Germline V gene data show CDR1 as MNHEY and CDR2 as SVGAGI. The CDR3 protein is CASRRTGRNQPQHF. CDR3 bases: TGTGCCAGCAGGCGGACAGGCCGCAATCAGCCCCAGCATTTT.

This sequence joins TRBV19 and TRBJ1-1; TRBD1 agrees at 8 bases. V was clipped by 4 bases and J by 4 bases; unmatched bases: 11. This CDR3 is built from 16 residues. CDR1 and CDR2 from the germline V gene are LNHDA and SQIVND (reference sequence). The CDR3 DNA follows: TGTGCCAGTAGTACCGACAGGGGAAGAAAGAGCACTGAAGCTTTCTTT. As protein: CASSTDRGRKSTEAFF.

This chain links TRBV7-2 with TRBJ2-7; 9 bases line up with TRBD2. CDR1 is SGHTA and CDR2 is FQGNSA in the germline V gene. J was trimmed by 2 bases and V by 6 bases; bases with no gene match: 20. This CDR3 region has 19 residues. DNA of the CDR3: TGTGCCAGCAGTCATCCGGAGACAAGGGCTAGCGGGAAGCCCTACGAGCAGTACTTC. Protein product: CASSHPETRASGKPYEQYF.

J is TRBJ2-6 and V is TRBV5-1, with no clear D. V gave up 0 bases and J gave up 4 bases, with 5 bases separating them. Germline CDR1 reads SGHRS; CDR2 reads YFSETQ. The CDR3 loop spans 14 amino acids. CDR3 amino acids: CASSLASGANVLTF. The DNA of the CDR3 is TGCGCCAGCAGCTTGGCCAGCGGGGCCAACGTCCTGACTTTC.

V is TRBV7-2 and J is TRBJ1-6; weak D call: TRBD1 (6 bases). The germline V gene has CDR1 SGHTA and CDR2 FQGNSA. The CDR3 is made up of 14 amino acids. V lost 1 base and J 6 bases, leaving 7 bases between the germline ends. The CDR3: CASSLDRANSPLHF. CDR3 DNA sequence: TGTGCCAGCAGCTTAGACAGGGCTAATTCACCCCTCCACTTT.